These T cell receptor beta chains were read from a single sample in a study of cytomegalovirus exposure and HLA in healthy donors. Repertoires were generated with immunoSEQ multiplex PCR, while TCRdb's copy carries only in-frame clones and drops some. The table records over 200,000 clones, more than 75% of them present only once. The source material was PBMCs. The receptors were gathered from a woman aged 18-29 years in good health and CMV-seropositive. Both conserved end residues are part of each CDR3. A D gene is named only where the DNA matches it firmly. Size is omitted from some rows. Given values are once, few, many or a class for expanded clones.

clone size	V gene	J gene	D gene	CDR3 protein	CDR3 DNA
few	TRBV6-1	TRBJ1-2	TRBD1	CASSADRVGGYTF	TGTGCCAGCAGCGCCGACAGGGTGGGAGGCTACACCTTC
-	TRBV5-1	TRBJ1-2	-	CASSLGPSGGRYGYTF	TGCGCCAGCAGCTTGGGGCCCTCGGGGGGCAGGTATGGCTACACCTTC
-	TRBV7-9	TRBJ1-1	TRBD1	CASSHIQGGDTEAFF	TGTGCCAGCAGCCATATCCAGGGGGGAGACACTGAAGCTTTCTTT
-	TRBV2	TRBJ2-1	-	CASTPSSSGSYNEQFF	TGTGCCAGCACCCCCTCGTCGAGCGGCTCCTACAATGAGCAGTTCTTC
once	TRBV27	TRBJ2-5	-	CASSTYSISGYRETQYF	TGTGCCAGCAGCACATATTCGATCTCAGGGTATAGGGAGACCCAGTACTTC
-	TRBV7-9	TRBJ1-2	-	CASSFPGDYGYTF	TGTGCCAGCAGCTTCCCGGGTGACTATGGCTACACCTTC
few	TRBV10-1	TRBJ2-2	-	CASSEVQGTTGELFF	TGCGCCAGCAGTGAGGTACAGGGAACCACCGGGGAGCTGTTTTTT
-	TRBV6-5	TRBJ2-7	TRBD1	CASSHPTGATYEQYF	TGTGCCAGCAGTCATCCGACAGGGGCAACCTACGAGCAGTACTTC
-	TRBV5-4	TRBJ1-1	-	CASSLTENTEAFF	TGTGCCAGCAGCCTGACAGAGAACACTGAAGCTTTCTTT
-	TRBV11-2	TRBJ1-2	-	CASSFGAKGRANYGYTF	TGTGCCAGCAGCTTTGGAGCAAAGGGGCGAGCTAACTATGGCTACACCTTC
-	TRBV5-4	TRBJ2-1	TRBD1	CASSRTGSNEQFF	TGTGCCAGCAGCCGGACAGGAAGCAATGAGCAGTTCTTC
few	TRBV28	TRBJ1-5	-	CASSFTQGTGNQPQHF	TGTGCCAGCAGTTTTACGCAGGGGACGGGGAATCAGCCCCAGCATTTT
-	TRBV6-4	TRBJ2-1	TRBD2	CASSQGLLAGWDEQFF	TGTGCCAGCAGTCAAGGGTTGCTAGCGGGATGGGATGAGCAGTTCTTC
-	TRBV29-1	TRBJ2-2	TRBD1	CSVGGTGVTGELFF	TGCAGCGTGGGGGGGACAGGGGTCACCGGGGAGCTGTTTTTT
-	TRBV28	TRBJ1-1	-	CASSLGGAPEAFF	TGTGCCAGCAGTTTAGGGGGGGCCCCTGAAGCTTTCTTT
-	TRBV2	TRBJ2-2	TRBD2	CASSGLAGSTGELFF	TGTGCCAGCAGTGGACTAGCGGGAAGCACCGGGGAGCTGTTTTTT
-	TRBV5-1	TRBJ1-2	TRBD1	CASSLLSGGDYGYTF	TGCGCCAGCAGCTTGTTGTCAGGGGGCGACTATGGCTACACCTTC
-	TRBV5-1	TRBJ2-1	TRBD1	CARIRDRVIVGNEQFF	TGCGCCAGAATCCGGGACAGGGTGATAGTAGGCAATGAGCAGTTCTTC
-	TRBV28	TRBJ2-1	-	CASSSREQFF	TGTGCCAGCAGTTCGCGGGAGCAGTTCTTC
-	TRBV6-1	TRBJ2-7	TRBD2	CASSERTLRTSGNPYEQYF	TGTGCCAGCAGTGAAAGGACTCTCAGGACTAGCGGGAACCCCTACGAGCAGTACTTC
-	TRBV6-5	TRBJ1-1	-	CASSYSTLTGSTEAFF	TGTGCCAGCAGTTACTCGACACTTACCGGCAGCACTGAAGCTTTCTTT
-	TRBV4-1	TRBJ2-1	-	CASSQDSPALRQSNEQFF	TGCGCCAGCAGCCAAGATTCCCCAGCCCTTCGACAAAGCAATGAGCAGTTCTTC
-	TRBV11-2	TRBJ1-2	-	CASSLDRKPLRGYTF	TGTGCCAGCAGCTTAGATCGCAAGCCACTAAGAGGCTACACCTTC
-	TRBV14	TRBJ2-7	-	CASSQGRLDEQYF	TGTGCCAGCAGCCAAGGAAGACTAGACGAGCAGTACTTC
-	TRBV7-9	TRBJ2-2	TRBD2	CASSHRLAGVPGDTGELFF	TGTGCCAGCAGCCACCGACTAGCGGGAGTTCCGGGGGACACCGGGGAGCTGTTTTTT
-	TRBV27	TRBJ1-1	-	CASVGRVVTEAFF	TGTGCCAGCGTGGGGAGGGTAGTCACTGAAGCTTTCTTT
-	TRBV5-1	TRBJ1-1	TRBD1	CASSFHTGGSVDAEAFF	TGCGCCAGCAGCTTTCATACAGGGGGATCGGTAGACGCTGAAGCTTTCTTT
-	TRBV5-1	TRBJ2-5	TRBD2	CASSLGLAGFQETQYF	TGCGCCAGCAGCTTGGGATTAGCGGGATTCCAAGAGACCCAGTACTTC